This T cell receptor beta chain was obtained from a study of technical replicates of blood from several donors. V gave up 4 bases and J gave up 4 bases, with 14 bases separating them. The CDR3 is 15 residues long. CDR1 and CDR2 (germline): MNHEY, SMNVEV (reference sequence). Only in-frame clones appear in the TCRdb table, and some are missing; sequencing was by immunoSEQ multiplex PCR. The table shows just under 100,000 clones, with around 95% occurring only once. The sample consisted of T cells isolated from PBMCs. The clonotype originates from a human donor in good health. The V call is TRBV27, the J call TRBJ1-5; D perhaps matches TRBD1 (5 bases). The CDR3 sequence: CASSSGTSGNQPQHF. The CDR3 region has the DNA TGTGCCAGCAGTTCAGGGACTTCCGGGAATCAGCCCCAGCATTTT.